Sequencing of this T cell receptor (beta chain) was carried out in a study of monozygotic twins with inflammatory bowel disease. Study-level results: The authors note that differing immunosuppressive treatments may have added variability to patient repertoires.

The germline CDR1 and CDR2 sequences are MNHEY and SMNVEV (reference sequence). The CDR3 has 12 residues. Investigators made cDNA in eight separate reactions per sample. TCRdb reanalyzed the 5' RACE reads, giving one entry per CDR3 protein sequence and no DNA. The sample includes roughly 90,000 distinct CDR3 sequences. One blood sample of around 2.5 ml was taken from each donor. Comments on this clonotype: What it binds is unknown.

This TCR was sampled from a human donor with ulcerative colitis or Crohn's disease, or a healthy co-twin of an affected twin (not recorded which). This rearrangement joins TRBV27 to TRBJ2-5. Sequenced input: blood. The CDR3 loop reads CASSSPQETQYF.